One sample yielded the 25 T cell receptor beta chains listed below, sequenced in a study of T cells in localized non-small cell lung cancer. Assay: immunoSEQ multiplex PCR; the TCRdb copy retains only in-frame clones and omits some. The profile shows around 96,000 clones, approximately 91% of them singletons. The material sequenced was PBMCs, taken before any cancer treatment. The receptor source for this set is a woman between 35 and 75 years old with stage II squamous cell lung carcinoma.

V and J are TRBV19 and TRBJ2-5; TRBD1 might be the D (7 bases). Trimming pared 4 bases from V and 2 bases from J, leaving 14 bases between. CDR3 length equals 15 residues. Germline V gene sequence: CDR1 LNHDA, CDR2 SQIVND (reference sequence). The CDR3 DNA reads as TGTGCCAGTAGTAGGCAGGGGGGTCTTCAAGAGACCCAGTACTTC. Residues: CASSRQGGLQETQYF.

V is TRBV5-1 and J is TRBJ1-1, with 7 bases identical to TRBD1. The trim removed 5 bases at V and 2 bases at J, leaving 6 bases unmatched. The CDR3 loop spans 14 amino acids. Germline V gene lookup returns CDR1 SGHRS and CDR2 YFSETQ. CDR3 sequence: CASRTGVINTEAFF. As DNA, the CDR3 is TGCGCCAGCAGAACAGGGGTAATTAACACTGAAGCTTTCTTT.

The V and J genes are TRBV19 and TRBJ1-5, with 11 nucleotides matching TRBD1. Trimming took 5 bases from V and 1 from J; bases not matched to a gene: 16. The germline V gene encodes CDR1 LNHDA and CDR2 SQIVND (reference sequence). This CDR3 has 20 residues. This chain's CDR3 is CASSLGRGTGGIGSNQPQHF. In DNA, the CDR3 is TGTGCCAGTAGTCTCGGAAGGGGGACAGGGGGGATCGGAAGCAATCAGCCCCAGCATTTT.

This clone was observed a few times. This chain joins TRBV15 and TRBJ2-7, with no clear D. In germline, CDR1 is LNHNV, CDR2 YYDKDF (reference sequence). Trimming pared 0 bases from V and 5 bases from J, leaving 14 bases between. CDR3 length: 15 residues. CDR3 sequence: CATSRDNVRIHEQYF. The CDR3 bases are TGTGCCACCAGCAGAGATAACGTCAGAATCCACGAGCAGTACTTC.

This chain uses TRBV25-1 with TRBJ1-2; TRBD1 aligns across 7 bases. Germline CDR1 MGHDK, CDR2 SYGVNS. CDR3 length: 15 amino acids. Losses at the gene ends were 2 bases for V and 5 bases for J; bases not matched to a gene: 8. The CDR3 region is CASSEETGRGYGYTF. DNA of the CDR3: TGTGCCAGCAGTGAAGAGACAGGGAGAGGTTATGGCTACACCTTC.

The gene calls are TRBV19 and TRBJ1-4; TRBD1 might be the D (6 bases). Trimming took 6 bases from V and 5 from J, leaving 22 bases between them. There are 17 residues in the CDR3. In germline, CDR1 is LNHDA, CDR2 SQIVND (reference sequence). CDR3 DNA sequence: TGTGCCAGTAGCACCCTAGACGGGGGGCGAAAAAATGAAAAACTGTTTTTT. Its protein is CASSTLDGGRKNEKLFF.

This clone was seen a few times. This chain joins TRBV5-1 and TRBJ1-6; D is unresolved. From germline, CDR1 is SGHRS and CDR2 YFSETQ. Trimming stripped 0 bases from V and 3 bases from J, with 4 bases between. This CDR3 contains 14 residues. CDR3 DNA sequence: TGCGCCAGCAGCTTGGATGGCTATAATTCACCCCTCCACTTT. It yields the protein CASSLDGYNSPLHF. Variable domain in full (rest from reference TRBV5-1 and TRBJ1-6): KAGVTQTPRYLIKTRGQQVTLSCSPISGHRSVSWYQQTPGQGLQFLFEYFSETQRNKGNFPGRFSGRQFSNSRSEMNVSTLELGDSALYLCASSLDGYNSPLHFGNGTRLTVT.

The rearrangement joins TRBV4-1 to TRBJ2-7; the D is unclear. In germline, CDR1 is MGHRA, CDR2 YSYEKL. This CDR3 is 14 amino acids long. V lost 2 bases, J lost 6 bases, and 14 bases lay in between. CDR3 region: CASSQTRSQREQYF. CDR3 DNA: TGCGCCAGCAGCCAAACCCGCTCCCAGCGCGAGCAGTACTTC.

This clone was observed a handful of times. The chain combines TRBV11-2 with TRBJ2-7; D gene ambiguous. The CDR3 length is 11 residues. The germline V gene has CDR1 SGHAT and CDR2 FQNNGV. Trimming removed 2 bases from V and 7 bases from J, with 6 bases in between. The CDR3 spells CASSLLKEQYF. The CDR3 DNA sequence: TGTGCCAGCAGCTTATTAAAAGAGCAGTACTTC.

The rearrangement joins TRBV5-1 to TRBJ2-2; no clear D gene. Germline V gene data show CDR1 as SGHRS and CDR2 as YFSETQ. The CDR3 runs to 14 residues. Trimming cost V 5 bases and J 0 bases, with 8 bases left between them. The CDR3 protein is CASRGLSNTGELFF. The CDR3 DNA is TGCGCCAGCAGGGGCCTATCGAACACCGGGGAGCTGTTTTTT.

This clone was observed once. The chain joins TRBV5-4 to TRBJ1-3; a possible D gene is TRBD1 (5 bases). CDR1 and CDR2 (germline): SGHNT, YYREEE (reference sequence). Deletions cut 3 bases from V and 4 bases from J, with 17 bases between. CDR3 size: 16 residues. This CDR3 reads CASSSKINSGGNTIYF. CDR3 sequence (DNA): TGTGCCAGCAGCTCCAAGATAAACTCAGGGGGAAACACCATATATTTT.

This chain connects TRBV5-1 to TRBJ2-3; D ambiguous. Trimming shortened V by 4 bases and J by 1 base, and 13 bases separated the two germline ends. CDR3 size: 15 residues. Germline loops: CDR1 SGHRS, CDR2 YFSETQ. The CDR3 coding sequence is TGCGCCAGCAGCCCCCAGAATTGGGGCACAGATACGCAGTATTTT. This translates into CASSPQNWGTDTQYF.

The chain combines TRBV6-1 with TRBJ1-6; a possible D gene is TRBD1 (6 bases). Germline V gives CDR1 MNHNS, CDR2 SASEGT. CDR3 length equals 12 residues. The CDR3 spells CAGGSTNSPLHF. The DNA of the CDR3 is TGTGCAGGGGGATCAACTAATTCACCCCTCCACTTT.

The chain combines TRBV5-6 with TRBJ2-7, with 9 bases matching TRBD1. Germline V gives CDR1 SGHDT, CDR2 YYEEEE. CDR3 length: 14 residues. The junction had 6 bases not matched to a gene; V was cut back by 6 bases and J by 2 bases. This CDR3 is CASNPGQGAYEQYF. CDR3 in DNA: TGTGCCAGCAACCCGGGACAGGGAGCCTACGAGCAGTACTTC. Looking up the rest from reference TRBV5-6 and TRBJ2-7 gives the full variable domain: DAGVTQSPTHLIKTRGQQVTLRCSPKSGHDTVSWYQQALGQGPQFIFQYYEEEERQRGNFPDRFSGHQFPNYSSELNVNALLLGDSALYLCASNPGQGAYEQYFGPGTRLTVT.

The rearrangement joins TRBV5-1 to TRBJ2-3; 7 bases agree with TRBD1. The trim removed 7 bases at V and 4 bases at J, leaving 12 bases unmatched. The CDR3 runs 15 residues. CDR1 is SGHRS and CDR2 is YFSETQ in the germline V gene. This CDR3 is CASGGRQGGPDTQYF. The CDR3 DNA follows: TGCGCCAGCGGGGGAAGACAGGGCGGCCCAGATACGCAGTATTTT.

This chain uses TRBV30 with TRBJ1-2; TRBD1 matches 7 bases. The germline V gene encodes CDR1 GTSNPN and CDR2 SVGIG (reference sequence). The V gene end was trimmed by 4 bases and the J gene end by 6 bases; junction bases not matched to a gene: 2. CDR3 size: 11 residues. In DNA form, the CDR3 reads TGTGCCTGGACAGGGGGGAATGGCTACACCTTC. Translation: CAWTGGNGYTF.

The chain combines TRBV6-1 with TRBJ1-1; 7 positions agree with TRBD1. CDR1 MNHNS and CDR2 SASEGT come from the germline V gene. With V trimmed by 4 bases and J by 0 bases, 14 bases remained unmatched. This CDR3 comprises 18 residues. Here the CDR3 reads CASSARTGPLRVNTEAFF. CDR3 sequence (DNA): TGTGCCAGCAGTGCTAGGACAGGTCCCCTTCGGGTGAACACTGAAGCTTTCTTT.

The V and J genes are TRBV4-2 and TRBJ1-2; 7 nucleotides agree with TRBD1. The trim removed 5 bases at V and 3 bases at J, leaving 6 bases unmatched. The V gene's germline CDR1 is LGHNA and CDR2 YNFKEQ. This CDR3 comprises 14 residues. CDR3 DNA sequence: TGTGCCAGCAGCGGAGGCGGGACAGACTATGGCTACACCTTC. Protein sequence: CASSGGGTDYGYTF.

The V call is TRBV9, the J call TRBJ1-2; TRBD1 is a possible D gene (5 bases). Trimming removed 2 bases at V and 0 bases at J, with 20 bases between. CDR3 length equals 18 residues. Germline-derived CDR1 and CDR2 are SGDLS and YYNGEE. CDR3 residues: CASSVLPSLQVSNYGYTF. CDR3 sequence (DNA): TGTGCCAGCAGCGTCCTACCCTCGTTACAGGTGTCTAACTATGGCTACACCTTC.

This clone was seen once. This chain links TRBV28 with TRBJ1-5; TRBD1 matches 8 bases. This CDR3 comprises 17 residues. From germline, CDR1 is MDHEN and CDR2 SYDVKM. After removal of 7 bases from V and 1 base from J, the junction contained 12 bases not matched to a gene. CDR3: CASTTTGAGGSNQPQHF. DNA for the CDR3: TGTGCCAGCACCACGACAGGGGCCGGAGGGAGCAATCAGCCCCAGCATTTT.

V usage is TRBV5-1 and J usage is TRBJ1-6; the D gene is possibly TRBD1 (5 bases). V dropped 4 bases and J dropped 0 bases, with 11 bases sitting between them. The CDR3 loop spans 16 amino acids. CDR1 and CDR2 from the germline V gene are SGHRS and YFSETQ. CDR3 sequence reads: CASSPGGSSYNSPLHF. As DNA, the CDR3 is TGCGCCAGCAGCCCCGGGGGAAGCTCCTATAATTCACCCCTCCACTTT.

CDR3 protein: CASSVGTGAEQYF. CDR3 nucleotide sequence: TGTGCCAGCAGCGTAGGGACAGGGGCCGAGCAGTACTTC. V usage is TRBV9 and J usage is TRBJ2-7; 9 bases are a match to TRBD1. The CDR3 spans 13 residues. Looked up from germline, CDR1 is SGDLS and CDR2 is YYNGEE. Trimming cost V 0 bases and J 6 bases; bases outside gene matches: 1.

This chain connects TRBV7-8 to TRBJ1-1; 7 bases align to TRBD1. V gave up 5 bases and J gave up 4 bases; unmatched junction bases: 10. Germline assignment: CDR1 SGHVS and CDR2 FQNEAQ. The CDR3 totals 15 residues. CDR3 region: CASSPIPTGSTEAFF. Written as DNA, the CDR3 is TGTGCCAGCAGCCCGATCCCGACAGGGAGCACTGAAGCTTTCTTT.

The V gene is TRBV6-6, the J gene TRBJ2-5; no reliable D call. CDR1 is MNHNY and CDR2 is SVGAGI in the germline V gene (reference sequence). There are 13 residues in the CDR3. V lost 2 bases and J 4 bases, leaving 8 bases between the germline ends. The CDR3 DNA reads as TGTGCCAGCAGTTACGAAGTAGCAGAGACCCAGTACTTC. This sequence encodes CASSYEVAETQYF.

V gene TRBV6-1 combines with J gene TRBJ1-6, with D possibly TRBD1 on 6 matching bases. Germline V gene data show CDR1 as MNHNS and CDR2 as SASEGT. The CDR3 has 15 residues. Trimming pared 6 bases from V and 6 bases from J, leaving 15 bases between. This CDR3 reads CASSSSGTLNSPLHF. The CDR3 coding sequence is TGTGCCAGCAGCTCATCCGGGACACTTAATTCACCCCTCCACTTT.